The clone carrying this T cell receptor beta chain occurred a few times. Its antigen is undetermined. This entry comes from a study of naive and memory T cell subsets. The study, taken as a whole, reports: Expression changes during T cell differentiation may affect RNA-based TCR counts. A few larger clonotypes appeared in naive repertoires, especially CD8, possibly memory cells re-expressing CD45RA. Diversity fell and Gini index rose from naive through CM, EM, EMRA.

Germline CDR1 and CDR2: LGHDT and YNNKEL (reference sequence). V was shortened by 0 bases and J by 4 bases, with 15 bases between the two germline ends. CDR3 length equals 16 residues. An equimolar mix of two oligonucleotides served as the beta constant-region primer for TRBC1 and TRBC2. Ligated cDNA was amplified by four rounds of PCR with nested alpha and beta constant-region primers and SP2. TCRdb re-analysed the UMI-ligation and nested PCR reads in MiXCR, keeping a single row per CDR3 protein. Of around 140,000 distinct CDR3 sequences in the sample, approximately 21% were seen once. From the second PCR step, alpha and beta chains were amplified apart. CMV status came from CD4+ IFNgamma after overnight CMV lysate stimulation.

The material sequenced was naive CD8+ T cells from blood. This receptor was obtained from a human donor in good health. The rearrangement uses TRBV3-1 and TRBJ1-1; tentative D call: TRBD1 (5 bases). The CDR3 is CASSQELGESGTEAFF. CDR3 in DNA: TGTGCCAGCAGCCAAGAGCTAGGGGAAAGCGGCACTGAAGCTTTCTTT.